This is a list of T cell receptor beta chains from one sample in a study of T cell repertoires in aging, cancer and after chemotherapy. TCRdb itself ran the multiplex PCR reads through MiXCR, one entry per CDR3 protein. The repertoire holds some 1,400 distinct CDR3 sequences, with roughly 46% as singletons. Sequencing input: blood. The receptors here all came from a human donor with a blood cancer. CDR3s include the opening cysteine and the closing phenylalanine or tryptophan. D genes are given only for firm matches. Size is omitted from some rows. Given values are once, few, many or a class for expanded clones.

J,size,V,D,CDR3,DNA
TRBJ2-7,medium-sized,TRBV5-1,.,CASRLTGSEQYF,TGCGCCAGCAGACTAACAGGGAGCGAGCAGTACTTC
TRBJ1-2,large,TRBV19,TRBD1,CATGQGATYGYTF,TGTGCCACCGGACAGGGGGCCACCTATGGCTACACCTTC
TRBJ2-5,.,TRBV4-2,.,CASSQDWGQETQYF,TGTGCCAGCAGCCAAGATTGGGGCCAAGAGACCCAGTACTTC
TRBJ2-2,large,TRBV27,.,CASREGITGELFF,TGTGCCAGCAGGGAAGGGATTACCGGGGAGCTGTTTTTT
TRBJ2-3,large,TRBV6-4,TRBD2,CASSDGAGAIDTQYF,TGTGCCAGCAGTGACGGGGCGGGAGCTATAGATACGCAGTATTTT
TRBJ1-3,few,TRBV7-9,.,CASSQSKDSGNTIYF,TGTGCCAGCAGCCAATCAAAGGACTCTGGAAACACCATATATTTT
TRBJ2-3,.,TRBV12-3/TRBV12-4,.,CASSYAGTNTDTQYF,TGTGCCAGCAGTTACGCCGGGACGAACACAGATACGCAGTATTTT
TRBJ2-7,.,TRBV7-2,.,CASSPRTLSTYEQYF,TGTGCCAGCAGCCCCAGGACCCTATCAACCTACGAGCAGTACTTC
TRBJ1-4,.,TRBV27,.,CASREGISTNEKLFF,TGTGCCAGCAGGGAGGGGATTTCAACTAATGAAAAACTGTTTTTT
TRBJ1-6,.,TRBV7-4,.,CASSARGGSSPLHF,TGTGCCAGCAGCGCCCGGGGGGGAAGCTCACCCCTCCACTTT
TRBJ1-6,large,TRBV6-5,TRBD1,CASSYSMGGQGGSPLHF,TGTGCCAGCAGTTACTCGATGGGGGGACAGGGGGGTTCACCCCTCCACTTT
TRBJ2-6,.,TRBV5-6,.,CASSLALGSGANVLTF,TGCGCCAGCAGCTTGGCTTTGGGCTCTGGGGCCAACGTCCTGACTTTC
TRBJ2-1,.,TRBV5-5,TRBD2,CASSQGLAGGPHEQFF,TGTGCCAGCAGCCAAGGACTAGCGGGAGGGCCCCATGAGCAGTTCTTC
TRBJ2-1,.,TRBV6-1,TRBD2,CASSYRTSLGLSYNEQFF,TGTGCCAGCAGTTACCGGACTAGCTTGGGGCTCTCCTACAATGAGCAGTTCTTC
TRBJ2-5,.,TRBV6-2/TRBV6-3,TRBD2,CASSPGLAGTQETQYF,TGTGCCAGCAGCCCCGGACTAGCGGGAACTCAAGAGACCCAGTACTTC
TRBJ2-1,.,TRBV7-6,TRBD2,CASSGLAGSNEQFF,TGTGCCAGCAGCGGACTAGCGGGGAGCAATGAGCAGTTCTTC
TRBJ2-7,.,TRBV19,.,CASSISGRSPYEQYF,TGTGCCAGTAGTATTTCCGGCAGGTCTCCCTACGAGCAGTACTTC
TRBJ2-7,once,TRBV7-6,.,CASSLPPNSYEQYF,TGTGCCAGCAGCTTACCGCCGAACTCCTACGAGCAGTACTTC
TRBJ2-1,once,TRBV20-1,TRBD2,CSARTSGFEQFF,TGCAGTGCTAGGACTAGCGGATTTGAGCAGTTCTTC
TRBJ2-7,medium-sized,TRBV6-6,TRBD1,CASSYLGQGPGSSYEQYF,TGTGCCAGCAGTTACTTGGGACAGGGGCCTGGGAGCTCCTACGAGCAGTACTTC
TRBJ1-2,once,TRBV19,TRBD1,CASRASPGQGGGGYTF,TGTGCCAGTAGAGCCTCGCCGGGACAGGGAGGAGGCGGCTACACCTTC
TRBJ2-7,.,TRBV29-1,TRBD1,CSVRTGDTYEQYF,TGCAGCGTAAGGACAGGGGATACCTACGAGCAGTACTTC
TRBJ1-2,medium-sized,TRBV18,TRBD1,CASSTNRGEGYTF,TGTGCCAGCTCAACCAACAGGGGTGAGGGCTACACCTTC
TRBJ1-4,large,TRBV6-4,.,CASSEQGNEKLFF,TGTGCCAGCAGTGAACAGGGAAATGAAAAACTGTTTTTT
TRBJ2-2,once,TRBV29-1,TRBD2,CSSPGTSGSGELFF,TGCAGCTCCCCCGGGACTAGCGGGTCCGGGGAGCTGTTTTTT
TRBJ2-3,large,TRBV12-3/TRBV12-4,TRBD2,CASSVAGARTDTQYF,TGTGCCAGCAGCGTAGCGGGAGCGCGCACAGATACGCAGTATTTT
TRBJ2-1,.,TRBV6-1,TRBD1,CASNGQGAQDNEQFF,TGTGCCAGCAATGGACAGGGGGCGCAGGACAATGAGCAGTTCTTC
TRBJ2-7,medium-sized,TRBV20-1,TRBD2,CSARSLAGVHEQYF,TGCAGTGCTAGATCGCTAGCGGGAGTACACGAGCAGTACTTC
TRBJ1-1,medium-sized,TRBV11-2,.,CASSPRSPGTNTEAFF,TGTGCCAGCAGCCCTAGATCTCCGGGGACGAACACTGAAGCTTTCTTT
TRBJ2-1,large,TRBV20-1,.,CSASPPSYNEQFF,TGCAGTGCTAGCCCACCTAGCTACAATGAGCAGTTCTTC
TRBJ2-1,.,TRBV7-2,TRBD2,CASSLGTSVGNEQFF,TGTGCCAGCAGCTTAGGGACTAGCGTTGGCAATGAGCAGTTCTTC
TRBJ2-5,few,TRBV5-1,TRBD1,CASKGGQGAQETQYF,TGCGCCAGCAAAGGGGGGCAGGGGGCGCAAGAGACCCAGTACTTC
TRBJ2-7,.,TRBV5-1,.,CASSSGPGHYEQYF,TGCGCCAGCAGCTCCGGTCCAGGGCACTACGAGCAGTACTTC
TRBJ1-6,.,TRBV28,.,CASSLYRRGRNSPLHF,TGTGCCAGCAGTTTATATAGGAGGGGCAGGAATTCACCCCTCCACTTT
TRBJ1-5,.,TRBV30,.,CACSGGGNQPQHF,TGTGCCTGCTCCGGGGGGGGCAATCAGCCCCAGCATTTT
TRBJ2-1,.,TRBV13,TRBD1,CASSLSQGRDNEQFF,TGTGCCAGCAGCTTATCACAGGGGCGCGACAATGAGCAGTTCTTC
TRBJ2-3,once,TRBV6-5,TRBD2,CASSESIAGGSDTQYF,TGTGCCAGCAGTGAGAGTATAGCGGGAGGGTCAGATACGCAGTATTTT
TRBJ2-7,medium-sized,TRBV20-1,TRBD2,CSASPRLAGGSSYEQYF,TGCAGTGCTTCCCCCAGACTAGCGGGAGGGTCTTCTTACGAGCAGTACTTC
TRBJ1-5,medium-sized,TRBV7-9,.,CASSLAGANQPQHF,TGTGCCAGCAGCTTAGCAGGGGCAAATCAGCCCCAGCATTTT
TRBJ2-6,once,TRBV19,TRBD1,CASSPGTGISSGANVLTF,TGTGCCAGTAGTCCGGGGACAGGTATTAGCTCTGGGGCCAACGTCCTGACTTTC
TRBJ2-7,once,TRBV7-6,.,CASSAQGGTSSYNEQYF,TGTGCCAGCAGCGCCCAGGGTGGCACTAGCTCCTACAATGAGCAGTACTTC
TRBJ2-5,.,TRBV4-3,.,CASSPTGDVGTQYF,TGCGCCAGCAGCCCGACAGGAGACGTTGGGACCCAGTACTTC
TRBJ2-7,medium-sized,TRBV12-3/TRBV12-4,TRBD2,CASRLAGGHEQYF,TGTGCCAGCAGACTAGCGGGAGGGCACGAGCAGTACTTC
TRBJ2-7,.,TRBV4-1,.,CASSRRTAGDYEQYF,TGCGCCAGCAGCCGTAGGACGGCAGGGGACTACGAGCAGTACTTC
TRBJ2-5,.,TRBV29-1,TRBD1,CSVWTGGETQYF,TGCAGCGTGTGGACAGGGGGAGAGACCCAGTACTTC
TRBJ1-5,once,TRBV29-1,.,CSVEGPGINQPQHF,TGCAGCGTTGAAGGCCCAGGGATCAATCAGCCCCAGCATTTT
TRBJ2-1,medium-sized,TRBV18,TRBD1,CASSRSTGISNEQFF,TGTGCCAGCTCACGGTCGACAGGGATCTCCAATGAGCAGTTCTTC
TRBJ2-1,.,TRBV11-2,TRBD2,CASSIRGGSSYNEQFF,TGTGCCAGCAGCATCCGGGGGGGAAGCTCCTACAATGAGCAGTTCTTC